This is a list of T cell receptor beta chains from one sample in a study of shared T cell receptors in the human thymus. Libraries were prepared by immunoSEQ multiplex PCR; TCRdb keeps only in-frame clonotypes and omits some of them. Among 640,000 or so clones listed, about 89% were seen once. These same data were also listed under a study on human thymus T cells.

Sequencing input: thymocytes. These receptor sequences come from a boy younger than two with a congenital heart defect. Each CDR3 is given with its conserved first and last residue. The D gene is left open where the match is weak. Size values are once, few and many counts, or a class for expanded clones, and some rows have none.

.	TRBV28	TRBJ1-5	.	TGTGCCAGCAGTTCCCCGGGGGGTGGACATGATAGCAATCAGCCCCAGCATTTT	CASSSPGGGHDSNQPQHF
.	TRBV5-6	TRBJ2-1	TRBD1	TGTGCCAGCAGCTTGAGACAGGGGGAGGGCTCCTACAATGAGCAGTTCTTC	CASSLRQGEGSYNEQFF
.	TRBV15	TRBJ1-1	.	TGTGCCACCAGGGGGCCACGGAACACTGAAGCTTTCTTT	CATRGPRNTEAFF
.	TRBV4-1	TRBJ2-1	TRBD2	TGCGCCAGCAGCCAAGAACCGCGGGGGACCCAGTTCTTC	CASSQEPRGTQFF
.	TRBV7-9	TRBJ2-5	.	TGTGCCAGCAGCTTAGCAGCGGGCCCTCAAGAGACCCAGTACTTC	CASSLAAGPQETQYF
.	TRBV27	TRBJ2-3	TRBD1	TGTGCCAGCAGCCAGACAGGGGTCGCCACAGATACGCAGTATTTT	CASSQTGVATDTQYF
.	TRBV20-1	TRBJ2-3	.	TGCAGTGCAGGCGGAGATACGCAGTATTTT	CSAGGDTQYF
.	TRBV6-1	TRBJ2-3	.	TGTGCCAGCGACGCAGGGAATACGCAGTATTTT	CASDAGNTQYF
once	TRBV27	TRBJ1-2	TRBD1	TGTGCCAGCAGTTTAGGCAGGGGGCGCAATGGCTACACCTTC	CASSLGRGRNGYTF
.	TRBV4-1	TRBJ1-6	TRBD1	TGCGCCAGCAGCCAAAGGCACGACAGGGGGCAAGATTCCCCCCTCCACTTT	CASSQRHDRGQDSPLHF
.	TRBV7-9	TRBJ2-5	.	TGTGCCAGCAGCTCCAGATTAGCGGTCCAAGAGACCCAGTACTTC	CASSSRLAVQETQYF
.	TRBV20-1	TRBJ2-5	.	TGCAGTGCTTGTTCTGAAGAGACCCAGTACTTC	CSACSEETQYF
.	TRBV5-4	TRBJ2-7	.	TGTGCCAGCAGCCCAAGACCGGGACATGGACCCTACGAGCAGTACTTC	CASSPRPGHGPYEQYF
.	TRBV30	TRBJ2-2	.	TGTGCCTGGGCCGAGTCGGTAGGGAGGTGGTCCGGGGAGCTGTTTTTT	CAWAESVGRWSGELFF
once	TRBV6-6	TRBJ1-5	.	TGTGCCAGCAGAAACAGGGATCAGCCCCAGCATTTT	CASRNRDQPQHF
.	TRBV4-3	TRBJ2-1	.	TGCGCCAGCAGCCACTACTTCGGCGGACTCCTTCGCAATGAGCAGTTCTTC	CASSHYFGGLLRNEQFF
.	TRBV7-9	TRBJ1-1	TRBD1	TGTGCCAGCAGCAAGACCGGGACAGAGAACACTGAAGCTTTCTTT	CASSKTGTENTEAFF
.	TRBV4-1	TRBJ1-6	TRBD1	TGCGCCAGCAGCCAGGGGACAGGTAATTCACCCCTCCACTTT	CASSQGTGNSPLHF
.	TRBV25-1	TRBJ2-5	.	TGTGCCAGCCCCAGAAGTAGCGCCCAAGAGACCCAGTACTTC	CASPRSSAQETQYF
.	TRBV5-8	TRBJ2-1	TRBD2	TGTGCCAGCAGCTTGGTCCCTAGCGGAGACTACAATGAGCAGTTCTTC	CASSLVPSGDYNEQFF
.	TRBV6-5	TRBJ2-5	.	TGTGCCAGCAGTTACGCGGGGGAGACCCAGTACTTC	CASSYAGETQYF
.	TRBV9	TRBJ2-1	.	TGTGCCAGCAGCGTAGTAGACCTACTTGGGGGGGCCTCCTACAATGAGCAGTTCTTC	CASSVVDLLGGASYNEQFF
.	TRBV6-1	TRBJ2-4	TRBD1	TGTGCCAGCAGTGAAGATCGACAGGGTTATCGTCTTCAGTACTTC	CASSEDRQGYRLQYF
.	TRBV18	TRBJ1-2	.	TGTGCCAGCTCACCAGTATCGGCGGGATACCCAAAGAAGTGGAGTTATGGCTACACCTTC	CASSPVSAGYPKKWSYGYTF
once	TRBV18	TRBJ2-7	TRBD1	TGTGCCAGCTCAGCACAGGATAGGGGGACAGGTTATGGCGAGCAGTACTTC	CASSAQDRGTGYGEQYF
.	TRBV28	TRBJ1-1	.	TGTGCCAGCAGTCCCCGCGGGTGGAACACTGAAGCTTTCTTT	CASSPRGWNTEAFF
.	TRBV4-2	TRBJ1-1	.	TGTGCCAGCAGCGAAGTCCCAGACAGGAACACTGAAGCTTTCTTT	CASSEVPDRNTEAFF
.	TRBV7-2	TRBJ2-7	.	TGTGCCAGCAGCTATAGGGCAGGGGCCGCGGTCCCACTCCTGGACGAGCAGTACTTC	CASSYRAGAAVPLLDEQYF
.	TRBV21-1	TRBJ2-7	.	TGTGCCAGCATCCTCACTAGCGACTTCTCCTCCGGGGCTGGCTACGAGCAGTACTTC	CASILTSDFSSGAGYEQYF
.	TRBV5-1	TRBJ1-2	TRBD1	TGCGCCAGCAGTTATTCCGGGACAGGGGGCGCCGGGGACTATGGCTACACCTTC	CASSYSGTGGAGDYGYTF
.	TRBV29-1	TRBJ2-2	TRBD1	TGCAGCGTTCGTCGGACAGGGTCGAACACCGGGGAGCTGTTTTTT	CSVRRTGSNTGELFF
.	TRBV30	TRBJ1-6	.	TGTGCCTGGAGTGTAACGCCCGAGAACCTCCACTTT	CAWSVTPENLHF
.	TRBV10-3	TRBJ2-7	TRBD1	TGTGCCAGCACAGGGGCGGCGGGCTTCGAGCAGTACTTC	CASTGAAGFEQYF
.	TRBV28	TRBJ2-5	TRBD2	TGTGCCAGCAGTCTAGGGACTAGCGGGAGGGTTGACCAAGAGACCCAGTACTTC	CASSLGTSGRVDQETQYF
.	TRBV5-1	TRBJ2-1	.	TGCGCCAGCAGCTTGGCCCAGGTCACCTACAATGAGCAGTTCTTC	CASSLAQVTYNEQFF
.	TRBV5-6	TRBJ2-7	TRBD1	TGTGCCAGCAGCCAAGCCGGACAGGGTAGAGGGGAGCAGTACTTC	CASSQAGQGRGEQYF
.	TRBV14	TRBJ2-7	.	TGTGCCAGCAGCCAAGATTTTGGAGGGTTCTACGAGCAGTACTTC	CASSQDFGGFYEQYF